The present TCR beta chain was sequenced within a study of Graves' ophthalmopathy and Graves' hyperthyroidism. Findings of the study overall: Forecasting of ophthalmopathy progression by the model achieved around 68% sensitivity and roughly 78% specificity.

TCR beta CDR3 regions were amplified from RNA transcripts. Second-round multiplex PCR came after a first-round RT-PCR that employed HTBI primers. One entry per CDR3 protein results from TCRdb running MiXCR on the multiplex PCR reads. This sample yields roughly 420,000 distinct CDR3 sequences, of which approximately 21% are seen a single time; 2.5% to 3% belongs to the top ten. The CDR3 sequence is 14 residues long. Germline V CDR1 and CDR2: SQVTM, ANQGSEA. The ends lost 6 bases at V and 0 bases at J; junction bases unmatched: 4. This clonotype has ten or more counts. What it recognizes is unknown. The sample consisted of peripheral blood. The receptor was derived from a woman aged 18-30 years with stable Graves' hyperthyroidism. This sequence joins TRBV29-1 and TRBJ2-7; 11 bases match TRBD2. CDR3 residues: CSVITSGGSYEQYF. In DNA form, the CDR3 reads TGCAGCGTAATCACTAGCGGGGGCTCCTACGAGCAGTACTTC.